What follows are 30 T cell receptor beta chains derived from one specimen sequenced in a study of response to subunit inactivated influenza vaccine. TCRdb redid the calling of the RT-PCR reads with MiXCR, one entry per CDR3 protein. The sample holds hundreds of thousands of distinct CDR3 sequences, approximately 17% seen once. The sequences come from PBMCs from blood, collected approximately 5 days after vaccination. The receptors were gathered from a man in his fifties or sixties who received an inactivated influenza vaccine.

The chain couples TRBV5-5 to TRBJ1-2; possibly TRBD1 for D (6 bases). V dropped 0 bases and J dropped 4 bases, with 13 bases sitting between them. Germline V CDR1 and CDR2: SGHKS, YYEKEE (reference sequence). The CDR3 is 15 residues long. CDR3 protein: CASSLDVRGTYGYTF. CDR3 sequence (DNA): TGTGCCAGCAGCTTGGATGTCAGGGGAACCTATGGCTACACCTTC.

This clonotype was picked up a small number of times. The chain joins TRBV12-3 or TRBV12-4 to TRBJ2-2; 7 bases agree with TRBD1. CDR3 size: 15 residues. With V trimmed by 5 bases and J by 5 bases, 8 bases remained unmatched. CDR3 sequence: CASSLRQGPTGELFF. As DNA, the CDR3 is TGTGCCAGCAGTCTTAGACAGGGTCCAACCGGGGAGCTGTTTTTT.

This clonotype was counted only a few times. The genes are TRBV25-1 and TRBJ2-3; TRBD2 agrees at 7 bases. The CDR3 loop spans 17 amino acids. V dropped 1 base and J dropped 2; count of bases not matched to a gene: 9. Germline V CDR1 and CDR2: MGHDK, SYGVNS. CDR3 sequence reads: CASSEFIASGFTDTQYF. The CDR3 DNA is TGTGCCAGCAGTGAATTCATAGCTAGCGGATTCACAGATACGCAGTATTTT.

In this sample, this clonotype turned up many times. V gene TRBV20-1 combines with J gene TRBJ2-7; TRBD2 matches 9 bases. From germline, CDR1 is DFQATT and CDR2 SNEGSKA (reference sequence). The CDR3 is made up of 14 amino acids. Germline trimming cut 2 bases from V and 2 bases from J; bases unmatched to any gene: 4. CDR3: CSARKRGGAYEQYF. The CDR3 DNA sequence: TGCAGTGCTAGAAAGCGCGGGGGGGCCTACGAGCAGTACTTC.

This clonotype was detected once. V gene TRBV5-1 combines with J gene TRBJ2-3, with 7 bases aligning to TRBD1. V lost 6 bases to trimming and J lost 6 bases; unmatched junction nucleotides: 13. Germline CDR1 SGHRS, CDR2 YFSETQ. The length of the CDR3 is 15 residues. The DNA of the CDR3 is TGCGCCAGCACCAACCGGGACAGACTTAGGGATACGCAGTATTTT. This sequence encodes CASTNRDRLRDTQYF.

The J gene is TRBJ2-5, the V gene TRBV7-2; 9 nucleotides align to TRBD1. CDR1 is SGHTA and CDR2 is FQGNSA in the germline V gene. The CDR3 is made up of 16 amino acids. The V and J ends lost 5 bases and 5 bases, in that order; junction bases with no gene match: 12. CDR3 region: CASSEQYRGQRETQYF. The CDR3 nucleotides are TGTGCCAGCAGCGAGCAGTACAGGGGGCAACGGGAGACCCAGTACTTC.

This clonotype was counted a few times. The V call is TRBV29-1, the J call TRBJ2-2, with D perhaps matching TRBD1 (5 bases). The germline V gene encodes CDR1 SQVTM and CDR2 ANQGSEA. The CDR3 extends over 14 amino acids. V lost 4 bases and J lost 0, with 9 bases in between. The CDR3 DNA follows: TGCAGCGTTGGCAGGGCCGCGAACACCGGGGAGCTGTTTTTT. This gives the protein CSVGRAANTGELFF.

This clonotype was picked up a small number of times. CDR3 coding DNA: TGTGCCAGCAGGAATTACGCGGCAGGGGATCAGCCCCAGCATTTT. It specifies CASRNYAAGDQPQHF. The rearrangement links TRBV6-1 to TRBJ1-5; the D gene is possibly TRBD1 (6 bases). Trimming stripped 6 bases from V and 5 bases from J, with 17 bases between. Germline CDR1 MNHNS, CDR2 SASEGT. This CDR3 has 15 amino acids.

This clonotype was counted between two and nine times. V gene TRBV5-1 combines with J gene TRBJ2-1; possible D gene TRBD1, 5 bases. Trimming left V 0 bases short and J 6 bases short, with 10 bases between. In germline, CDR1 is SGHRS, CDR2 YFSETQ. CDR3 length: 14 residues. CDR3: CASSLAQGSNEQFF. The CDR3 region has the DNA TGCGCCAGCAGCTTGGCCCAGGGAAGCAATGAGCAGTTCTTC.

In this sample, this clonotype turned up a few times. The genes are TRBV25-1 and TRBJ2-7, with 8 bases lining up with TRBD1. This CDR3 has 15 residues. V gave up 4 bases and J gave up 3 bases; unmatched junction bases: 8. CDR1 is MGHDK and CDR2 is SYGVNS in the germline V gene. Here the CDR3 DNA reads TGTGCCAGCAGTGCCTTTGGACAGGGTAGCTACGAGCAGTACTTC. Protein product: CASSAFGQGSYEQYF.

The gene calls are TRBV5-1 and TRBJ2-4, with 7 bases fitting TRBD2. CDR1 and CDR2 (germline): SGHRS, YFSETQ. This CDR3 contains 17 residues. The V and J ends lost 0 bases and 2 bases, in that order; junction bases with no gene match: 8. The CDR3 region is CASSLVGLAVTKNIQYF. The CDR3 DNA reads TGCGCCAGCAGCTTGGTAGGCCTAGCGGTTACCAAAAACATTCAGTACTTC.

This chain uses TRBV20-1 with TRBJ2-7; possibly TRBD2 for D (6 bases). Germline V lookup: CDR1 DFQATT, CDR2 SNEGSKA (reference sequence). Trimming removed 6 bases from V and 5 bases from J, with 14 bases in between. This CDR3 comprises 12 residues. CDR3 in DNA: TGCAGTGCGGAAGACTCGGGGGACGAGCAGTACTTC. This codes for CSAEDSGDEQYF.

This chain uses TRBV20-1 with TRBJ2-3; 10 bases line up with TRBD2. Trimming at V came to 1 base and at J to 6 bases, leaving 7 bases not matched to a gene. The CDR3 covers 15 residues. The V gene's germline CDR1 is DFQATT and CDR2 SNEGSKA (reference sequence). For the CDR3, the DNA is TGCAGTGCTAGAGGAGTAGCGGGAGGAGGGGATACGCAGTATTTT. Translation: CSARGVAGGGDTQYF.

The chain carries TRBV27 and TRBJ1-5; TRBD1 aligns across 7 bases. CDR3 length equals 17 residues. The germline V gene encodes CDR1 MNHEY and CDR2 SMNVEV (reference sequence). V lost 5 bases to trimming and J lost 1 base; unmatched junction nucleotides: 11. The CDR3 spells CASSPRGQRGSNQPQHF. As DNA, the CDR3 is TGTGCCAGCAGTCCCCGGGGACAGCGGGGGAGCAATCAGCCCCAGCATTTT.

The chain recombines TRBV18 with TRBJ2-5; TRBD1 agrees at 7 bases. The germline gives CDR1 KGHSH, CDR2 LQKENI. J lost 5 bases, V lost 5 bases, and 8 bases had no gene match. This CDR3 spans 14 amino acids. The CDR3 sequence: CASSSIQGTETQYF. The CDR3 nucleotides are TGTGCCAGCTCATCCATACAGGGGACGGAGACCCAGTACTTC. Filled out from reference TRBV18 and TRBJ2-5, the complete variable domain reads NAGVMQNPRHLVRRRGQEARLRCSPMKGHSHVYWYRQLPEEGLKFMVYLQKENIIDESGMPKERFSAEFPKEGPSILRIQQVVRGDSAAYFCASSSIQGTETQYFGPGTRLLVL.

The chain recombines TRBV2 with TRBJ2-3; D is unresolved. The CDR3 totals 10 residues. Germline values: CDR1 SNHLY, CDR2 FYNNEI. V dropped 9 bases and J dropped 3 bases, with 4 bases sitting between them. The CDR3 DNA follows: TGTGCCAGTTTAACAGATACGCAGTATTTT. This sequence encodes CASLTDTQYF.

This clonotype has ten or more counts. The chain links TRBV24-1 to TRBJ2-7; the D gene is possibly TRBD1 (5 bases). V lost 5 bases, J lost 0 bases, and 10 bases lay in between. Germline CDR1 KGHDR, CDR2 SFDVKD. This CDR3 region has 14 residues. CDR3 loop: CATSGGANSYEQYF. In nucleotides, the CDR3 is TGTGCCACCAGTGGTGGGGCCAACTCCTACGAGCAGTACTTC.

The rearrangement links TRBV2 to TRBJ2-7; 7 nucleotides align to TRBD1. Germline V lookup: CDR1 SNHLY, CDR2 FYNNEI. V trimming: 10 bases; J trimming: 5 bases; junction bases outside the gene matches: 5. There are 11 residues in the CDR3. CDR3 sequence: CATGQLNEQYF. In DNA, the CDR3 is TGTGCCACGGGACAGCTCAACGAGCAGTACTTC.

This clonotype was counted a few times. The V gene is TRBV5-1, the J gene TRBJ2-2; a weak D match, TRBD2 (5 bases). The CDR3 runs 15 residues. Trimming shortened V by 0 bases and J by 5 bases, and 11 bases separated the two germline ends. Germline V gives CDR1 SGHRS, CDR2 YFSETQ. This chain's CDR3 is CASSLAGKGTGELFF. The CDR3, as DNA: TGCGCCAGCAGCTTGGCGGGGAAGGGAACCGGGGAGCTGTTTTTT.

This clonotype came up many times. The chain joins TRBV20-1 to TRBJ2-7; weak D call: TRBD2 (5 bases). With 4 bases removed from V and 5 bases from J, the gap between germline ends came to 18 bases. CDR1 DFQATT and CDR2 SNEGSKA come from the germline V gene (reference sequence). There are 14 residues in the CDR3. The CDR3: CSAIRGGITDEQYF. CDR3 DNA sequence: TGCAGTGCTATACGGGGTGGGATCACTGACGAGCAGTACTTC.

This clonotype occurred many times. The chain links TRBV5-1 to TRBJ2-1; D gene unclear. V was pared by 0 bases and J by 3 bases, with 7 bases between. Germline CDR1 is SGHRS and CDR2 is YFSETQ. CDR3 length: 14 residues. CDR3 DNA sequence: TGCGCCAGCAGCTTGGTTACGGGCTACAATGAGCAGTTCTTC. This gives the protein CASSLVTGYNEQFF.

The chain uses TRBV20-1 and TRBJ1-2, with 10 bases that match TRBD1. Trimming removed 2 bases from V and 7 bases from J; junction bases left unmatched: 10. Germline V gene lookup returns CDR1 DFQATT and CDR2 SNEGSKA (reference sequence). CDR3 size: 15 residues. CDR3 region: CSARKGQGIYVGYTF. The CDR3 DNA sequence: TGCAGTGCTAGAAAGGGACAGGGGATCTATGTTGGCTACACCTTC.

The chain combines TRBV3-1 with TRBJ2-1, with D possibly matching TRBD1 (5 bases). The CDR3 spans 14 residues. Germline V gene sequence: CDR1 LGHDT, CDR2 YNNKEL (reference sequence). V lost 0 bases and J lost 9, with 12 bases in between. CDR3: CASSQDPQRGEQFF. DNA for the CDR3: TGTGCCAGCAGCCAAGATCCCCAAAGGGGTGAGCAGTTCTTC.

There are a few counts of this clonotype. This chain joins TRBV20-1 and TRBJ2-3, with D perhaps matching TRBD2 (6 bases). Germline loops: CDR1 DFQATT, CDR2 SNEGSKA (reference sequence). This CDR3 comprises 13 residues. V was pared by 8 bases and J by 4 bases, with 16 bases between. The CDR3 sequence is CSYIRRVADTQYF. The DNA of the CDR3 is TGCAGTTACATAAGGAGGGTCGCAGATACGCAGTATTTT.

This chain connects TRBV7-9 to TRBJ1-2; D is unclear. CDR3 length: 14 residues. Germline CDR1 and CDR2: SEHNR and FQNEAQ (reference sequence). V shed 1 base and J shed 4 bases, with 10 bases lying between them. CDR3 coding DNA: TGTGCCAGCAGCTTAGTTTCAGGCAGCTATGGCTACACCTTC. This encodes CASSLVSGSYGYTF.

The chain couples TRBV9 to TRBJ2-7, with TRBD2 matching 7 bases. Germline V CDR1 and CDR2: SGDLS, YYNGEE. This CDR3 spans 16 amino acids. The J segment lost 4 bases and the V segment lost 1 base, leaving 11 bases of the junction unmatched. The CDR3 nucleotides read TGTGCCAGCAGCGTATTCTCCCCCGGGAGGTGTTACGAGCAGTACTTC. This codes for CASSVFSPGRCYEQYF.

This clonotype appeared a few times. This chain connects TRBV10-3 to TRBJ2-3, with 7 bases that match TRBD2. Germline-derived CDR1 and CDR2 are ENHRY and SYGVKD. With 8 bases clipped from V and 0 bases from J, the junction kept 11 bases outside the gene matches. This CDR3 region has 16 residues. In DNA form, the CDR3 reads TGTGCCATCGCTGGTCGACTAGCCGCTAGCACAGATACGCAGTATTTT. Its translation is CAIAGRLAASTDTQYF.

This clonotype has just a few counts. The CDR3 reads CSASEATGTQPQHF. The CDR3 nucleotides are TGCAGTGCTAGTGAGGCGACAGGGACTCAGCCCCAGCATTTT. The chain links TRBV20-1 to TRBJ1-5; 7 nucleotides line up with TRBD1. Germline-derived CDR1 and CDR2 are DFQATT and SNEGSKA (reference sequence). The CDR3 covers 14 residues. V lost 3 bases to trimming and J lost 6 bases; unmatched junction nucleotides: 8.

This clonotype has a handful of counts. V gene TRBV20-1 combines with J gene TRBJ2-3, with 10 bases matching TRBD2. Germline trimming cut 0 bases from V and 7 bases from J; bases unmatched to any gene: 7. The V gene's germline CDR1 is DFQATT and CDR2 SNEGSKA (reference sequence). The CDR3 has 15 amino acids. This CDR3 reads CSARDPAGGLNTQYF. DNA of the CDR3: TGCAGTGCTAGAGATCCAGCGGGAGGGCTGAATACGCAGTATTTT.

The V gene is TRBV18, the J gene TRBJ2-2; TRBD1 matches at 7 bases. V lost 6 bases to trimming and J lost 4 bases; unmatched junction nucleotides: 5. Germline V gene lookup returns CDR1 KGHSH and CDR2 LQKENI. This CDR3 contains 14 residues. The CDR3 DNA is TGTGCCAGCTCGTTCGACAGGGCCACCGGGGAGCTGTTTTTT. It encodes CASSFDRATGELFF.